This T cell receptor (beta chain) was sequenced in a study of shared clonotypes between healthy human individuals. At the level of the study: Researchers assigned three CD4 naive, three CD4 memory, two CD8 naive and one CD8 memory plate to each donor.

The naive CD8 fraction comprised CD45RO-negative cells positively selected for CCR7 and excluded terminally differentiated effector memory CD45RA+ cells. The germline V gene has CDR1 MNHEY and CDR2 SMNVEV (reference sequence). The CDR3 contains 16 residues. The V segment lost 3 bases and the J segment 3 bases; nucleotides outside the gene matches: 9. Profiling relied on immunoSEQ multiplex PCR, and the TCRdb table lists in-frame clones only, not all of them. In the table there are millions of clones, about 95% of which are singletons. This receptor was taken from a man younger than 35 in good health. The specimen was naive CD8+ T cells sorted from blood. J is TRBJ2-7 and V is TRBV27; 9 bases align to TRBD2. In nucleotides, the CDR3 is TGTGCCAGCAGTTTCCGCGGCGGGGGGGCGGTCTACGAGCAGTACTTC. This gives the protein CASSFRGGGAVYEQYF.